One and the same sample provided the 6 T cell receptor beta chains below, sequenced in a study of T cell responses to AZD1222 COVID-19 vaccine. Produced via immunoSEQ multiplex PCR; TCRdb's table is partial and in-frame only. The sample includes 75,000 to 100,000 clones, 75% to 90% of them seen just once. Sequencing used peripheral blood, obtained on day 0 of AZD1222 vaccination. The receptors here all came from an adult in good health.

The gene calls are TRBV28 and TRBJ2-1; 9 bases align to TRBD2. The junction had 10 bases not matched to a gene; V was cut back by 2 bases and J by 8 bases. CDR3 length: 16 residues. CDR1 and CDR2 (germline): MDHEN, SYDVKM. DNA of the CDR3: TGTGCCAGCAGTTTAGTCCTAGCGGGGATAGGCGATGAGCAGTTCTTC. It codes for CASSLVLAGIGDEQFF.

CDR3 region: CASSLMQGANYGYTF. The CDR3 coding sequence is TGCGCCAGCAGCTTGATGCAGGGCGCTAACTATGGCTACACCTTC. The chain carries TRBV5-1 and TRBJ1-2; TRBD1 might be the D (5 bases). The CDR3 runs 15 residues. Trimming shortened V by 1 base and J by 0 bases, and 10 bases separated the two germline ends. Per the germline V gene, CDR1 is SGHRS and CDR2 is YFSETQ. Combining the CDR3 with reference TRBV5-1 and TRBJ1-2 gives the whole variable domain KAGVTQTPRYLIKTRGQQVTLSCSPISGHRSVSWYQQTPGQGLQFLFEYFSETQRNKGNFPGRFSGRQFSNSRSEMNVSTLELGDSALYLCASSLMQGANYGYTFGSGTRLTVV.

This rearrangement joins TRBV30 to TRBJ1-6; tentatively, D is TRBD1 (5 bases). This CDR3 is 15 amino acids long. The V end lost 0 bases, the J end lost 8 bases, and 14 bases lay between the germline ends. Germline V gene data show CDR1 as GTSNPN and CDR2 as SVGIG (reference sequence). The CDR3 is CAWSVRVGEDSPLHF. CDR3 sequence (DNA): TGTGCCTGGAGTGTACGTGTAGGGGAGGATTCACCCCTCCACTTT.

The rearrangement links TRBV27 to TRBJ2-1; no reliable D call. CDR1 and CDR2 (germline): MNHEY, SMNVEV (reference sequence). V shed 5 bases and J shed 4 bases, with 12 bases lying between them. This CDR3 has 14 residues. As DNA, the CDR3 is TGTGCCAGCAGTCCCACGCCTTTATACAATGAGCAGTTCTTC. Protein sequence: CASSPTPLYNEQFF.

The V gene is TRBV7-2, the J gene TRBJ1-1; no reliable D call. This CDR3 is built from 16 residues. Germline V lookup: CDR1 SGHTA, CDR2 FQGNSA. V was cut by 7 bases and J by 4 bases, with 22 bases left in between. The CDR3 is CASTPSISPPGTEAFF. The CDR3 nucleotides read TGTGCCAGCACCCCTTCAATCTCACCGCCCGGCACTGAAGCTTTCTTT.

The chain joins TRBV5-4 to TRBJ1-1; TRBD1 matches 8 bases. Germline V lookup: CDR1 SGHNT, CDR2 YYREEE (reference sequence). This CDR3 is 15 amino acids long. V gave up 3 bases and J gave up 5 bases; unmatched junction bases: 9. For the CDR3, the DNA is TGTGCCAGCAGCTCACCATCAGGGGGCGCGACTGAAGCTTTCTTT. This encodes CASSSPSGGATEAFF.